This T cell receptor beta chain was found in a study of response to subunit inactivated influenza vaccine. Findings of the study overall: Authors proposed each seasonal influenza vaccination draws in few new T cells.

TCRdb re-derived calls from the RT-PCR reads in MiXCR, one entry per CDR3 protein. This sample has around 320,000 distinct CDR3 sequences, with approximately 20% found just once. About this clonotype: The antigen is unknown.

The input for sequencing was PBMCs from blood, taken less than 22 months after vaccination. This TCR was sampled from a man aged 50 to 69 who received an inactivated influenza vaccine.

The CDR3: CASSQSRREQYF. The CDR3 bases are TGTGCCAGCAGCCAATCTAGGCGCGAGCAGTACTTC. The chain carries TRBV3-1 and TRBJ2-7; D uncertain. This CDR3 has 12 residues. CDR1 and CDR2 from the germline V gene are LGHDT and YNNKEL (reference sequence). V was shortened by 2 bases and J by 6 bases, with 8 bases between the two germline ends.